The sequence of this T cell receptor (beta chain) was determined in a study of blood T cell repertoires in COVID-19 (dated by TCRdb to the early 2020s). General notes on the study: Collaborator samples came from the United States, Italy and Spain and covered acute and convalescent phases of COVID-19. The prospective study material was composed of cDNA or gDNA derived from T cells, B-cell-depleted T cells, or PBMCs. The dataset comprised deeply sampled blood TCRbeta repertoires from subjects exposed to, actively infected with, or recovered from COVID-19. The repertoires were released in a freely available public database intended as a resource for research on the immune response to SARS-CoV-2. Samples came from the ongoing ImmuneRACE study (first 160 participants) plus 1,254 subjects from 6 global collaborators. Nearly every sample came with metadata listing a de-identified subject ID, COVID-19 status, age in years and sex. Where available, HLA class I and class II types were obtained from metadata supplied by the sample provider rather than from assay-based typing. What the work shows at the level of the full study, not this receptor alone: The quantity of clinical and demographic metadata differed by source and by participant and was supplied without curation.

The CDR3 runs 16 residues from the cysteine to the phenylalanine. Kept here is only the CDR3 DNA, which spans 48 bases and is read in frame from base 1. The germline V gene (reference sequence) provides CDR1 LGHDT and CDR2 YNNKEL. Trimming costs V 2 bases and J 3 bases, and their ends lie 16 bases apart. The immunoSEQ Assay, a bias-controlled multiplex PCR, was used to amplify TCRbeta CDR3 regions from genomic DNA. The paper's data handling went like this. Within the assay, amplification of reference gene primers was used to estimate how many nucleated cells each sample contained. Sequence reads were collapsed and filtered to measure the absolute abundance of every unique TCRbeta CDR3 rearrangement. Productive Simpson clonality was computed per sample as the square root of Simpson's diversity index over productive rearrangements. As stored in TCRdb, this immuneACCESS dataset retains in-frame rearrangements with V and J assigned. A fraction of the clones does not appear; measured against another copy, unresolved V genes explain less than half of the discrepancy, and the remainder lacks a known reason. The V and J calls and the clone size are those of that table, but D and trimming were determined from the DNA. A total of 90,000 to 140,000 clones appear in this sample, under 80% of them only once. The ten largest clones add up to roughly a fifth of the sample.

The collaborating institutions used their own protocols to collect whole blood in K2EDTA tubes. For TCRbeta analysis, collaborators shipped samples as frozen whole blood, isolated PBMCs, or DNA extracted from either of those sample types. A word on this clone: Its antigen is not yet known. Base quality data are lacking; no much larger clone is found one base away.

The sequencing sample was made of peripheral blood. Recombination connected TRBV3-1 (or the pseudogene TRBV3-2) to TRBJ1-1; the D segment could be TRBD1, given 5 matching bases. The TCR comes from a woman aged 70 to 79 with acute or convalescent COVID-19. The base sequence is TGTGCCAGCAGCCAATCTCGAAGGGGTACGGACACTGAAGCTTTCTTT. Its protein reads: CASSQSRRGTDTEAFF.